The 2 T cell receptor beta chains given below trace back to one sample, sequenced in a study of blood T cell repertoires in COVID-19. The method was immunoSEQ multiplex PCR; TCRdb's version includes in-frame clones alone and lacks a portion of them. The sample records 65,000 to 95,000 clones, 88% being singletons. Sequenced sample: peripheral blood. The receptors derive from a man between 65 and 85 years old with acute or convalescent COVID-19.

CDR3 DNA: TGTGCCAGCAGTCCGGGACAGGGGGCTGCTGGCTACACCTTC. Protein: CASSPGQGAAGYTF. J is TRBJ1-2 and V is TRBV6-5; TRBD1 agrees at 12 bases. V was clipped by 5 bases and J by 7 bases; unmatched bases: 5. Germline V gene data show CDR1 as MNHEY and CDR2 as SVGAGI. The CDR3 consists of 14 residues.

The chain carries TRBV7-2 and TRBJ2-1; 7 bases fit TRBD2. V was clipped by 5 bases and J by 0 bases; unmatched bases: 13. The CDR3 is made up of 18 amino acids. The germline CDR1 and CDR2 sequences are SGHTA and FQGNSA. CDR3 coding DNA: TGTGCCAGCAGCGCAGTAGGGTCCACGGGGGGCTCCTACAATGAGCAGTTCTTC. Amino acid sequence: CASSAVGSTGGSYNEQFF. Full variable domain (outside the CDR3, taken from reference TRBV7-2 and TRBJ2-1): GAGVSQSPSNKVTEKGKDVELRCDPISGHTALYWYRQSLGQGLEFLIYFQGNSAPDKSGLPSDRFSAERTGGSVSTLTIQRTQQEDSAVYLCASSAVGSTGGSYNEQFFGPGTRLTVL.